The entry that follows covers one T cell receptor (beta chain) sequence. Antigen unknown. These data belong to a study of blood T cells in healthy people across ages. Study information: Template switching captured about one barcoded beta molecule per two T cells.

The CDR3 is 14 amino acids. Germline V gene lookup returns CDR1 MNHEY and CDR2 SVGAGI. Trimming removed 5 bases from V and 4 bases from J; junction bases left unmatched: 5. Findings and limits, study-wide: Across the age range, TCR beta diversity per million T cells fell in a roughly linear way. For the donors, CMV status was unknown and possibly confounded expanded clonotype changes.

With a J-beta primer mix and a sample-barcoded 5' primer, a second PCR ran about 6 to 11 cycles. TCRdb itself ran the 5' RACE reads through MiXCR, one entry per CDR3 protein. Seen here are around 1.5 million distinct CDR3 sequences, approximately 63% observed once, and the top ten hold more than 6%. The sequence was collected from a man between 18 and 35 years old in good health. This chain connects TRBV6-5 to TRBJ2-3; TRBD1 matches at 8 bases. The sequencing input was blood. This CDR3 is CASSPTGVADTQYF. CDR3 nucleotide sequence: TGTGCCAGCAGTCCGACAGGGGTGGCAGATACGCAGTATTTT.